The subject of this entry is one T cell receptor beta chain. Its antigen remains unknown. The table came from immunoSEQ multiplex PCR; TCRdb's copy has only in-frame clones and leaves some out. The table has about 1 million clones, about 70% seen once. This specimen belongs to a study of shared clonotypes between healthy human individuals. The study, taken as a whole, reports: Large depth notwithstanding, sorted-subset sequencing proved incomplete by rarefaction.

Per germline, CDR1 SGHTA and CDR2 FQGTGA. This CDR3 is 13 amino acids long. The trim removed 8 bases at V and 5 bases at J, leaving 6 bases unmatched. The sample was memory CD4+ T cells sorted from blood. The subset here: CD45RA-negative fraction. The genes are TRBV7-3 and TRBJ2-1; 7 nucleotides line up with TRBD1. The sequence derives from a young man in good health. The CDR3 coding sequence is TGTGCCAGCGGACAAACAGGGGACAATGAGCAGTTCTTC. Its translation: CASGQTGDNEQFF.